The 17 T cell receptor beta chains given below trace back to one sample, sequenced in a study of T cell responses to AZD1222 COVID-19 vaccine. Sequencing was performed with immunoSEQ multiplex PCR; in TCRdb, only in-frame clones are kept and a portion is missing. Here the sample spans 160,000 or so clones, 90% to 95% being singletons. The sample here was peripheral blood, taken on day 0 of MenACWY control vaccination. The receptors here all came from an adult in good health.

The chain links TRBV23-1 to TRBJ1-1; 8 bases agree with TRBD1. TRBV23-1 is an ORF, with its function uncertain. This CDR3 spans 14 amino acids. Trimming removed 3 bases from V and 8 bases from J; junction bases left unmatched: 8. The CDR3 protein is CASSHKTGATEAFF. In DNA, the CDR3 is TGCGCCAGCAGTCACAAGACAGGGGCTACGGAAGCTTTCTTT.

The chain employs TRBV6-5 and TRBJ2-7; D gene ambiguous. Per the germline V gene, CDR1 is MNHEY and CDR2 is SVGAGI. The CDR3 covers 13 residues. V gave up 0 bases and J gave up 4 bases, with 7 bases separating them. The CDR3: CASSYSNRYEQYF. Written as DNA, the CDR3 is TGTGCCAGCAGTTACTCGAACCGTTACGAGCAGTACTTC.

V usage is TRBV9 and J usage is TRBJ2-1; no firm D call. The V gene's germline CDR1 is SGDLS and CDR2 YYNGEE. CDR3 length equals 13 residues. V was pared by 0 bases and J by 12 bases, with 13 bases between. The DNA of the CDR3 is TGTGCCAGCAGCGTAGCGAGAGACGGTGGGCAGTTCTTC. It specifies CASSVARDGGQFF. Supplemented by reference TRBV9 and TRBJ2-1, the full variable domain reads DSGVTQTPKHLITATGQRVTLRCSPRSGDLSVYWYQQSLDQGLQFLIQYYNGEERAKGNILERFSAQQFPDLHSELNLSSLELGDSALYFCASSVARDGGQFFGPGTRLTVL.

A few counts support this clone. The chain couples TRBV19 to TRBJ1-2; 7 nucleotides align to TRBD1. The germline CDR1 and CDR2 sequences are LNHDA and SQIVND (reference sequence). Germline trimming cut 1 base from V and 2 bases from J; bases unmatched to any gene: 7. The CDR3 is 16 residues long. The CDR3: CASSIAYPTGNYGYTF. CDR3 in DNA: TGTGCCAGTAGTATAGCCTATCCGACAGGGAACTATGGCTACACCTTC.

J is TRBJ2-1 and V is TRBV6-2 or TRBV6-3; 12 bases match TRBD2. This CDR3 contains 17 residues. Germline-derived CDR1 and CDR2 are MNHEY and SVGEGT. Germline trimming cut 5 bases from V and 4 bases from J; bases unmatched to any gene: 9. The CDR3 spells CASSTPTSGSLYNEQFF. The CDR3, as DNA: TGTGCCAGCAGTACCCCGACTAGCGGGAGCCTTTACAATGAGCAGTTCTTC.

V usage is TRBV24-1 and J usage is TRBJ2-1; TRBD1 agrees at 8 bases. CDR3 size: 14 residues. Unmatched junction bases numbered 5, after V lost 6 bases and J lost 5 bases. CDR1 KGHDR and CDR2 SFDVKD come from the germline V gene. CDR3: CATSSTGANNEQFF. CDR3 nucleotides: TGTGCCACCAGTTCGACAGGGGCGAACAATGAGCAGTTCTTC.

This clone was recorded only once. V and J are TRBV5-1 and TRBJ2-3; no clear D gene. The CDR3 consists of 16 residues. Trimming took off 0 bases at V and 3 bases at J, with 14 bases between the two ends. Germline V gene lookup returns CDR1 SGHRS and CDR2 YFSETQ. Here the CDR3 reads CASSLGPELGTDTQYF. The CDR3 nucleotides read TGCGCCAGCAGCTTGGGGCCCGAGTTGGGGACAGATACGCAGTATTTT.

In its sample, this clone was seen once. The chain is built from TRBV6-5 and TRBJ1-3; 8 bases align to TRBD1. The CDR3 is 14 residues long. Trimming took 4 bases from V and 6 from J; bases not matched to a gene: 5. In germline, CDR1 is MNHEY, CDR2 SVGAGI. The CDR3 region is CASSWTGSENTIYF. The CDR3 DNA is TGTGCCAGCAGTTGGACAGGGAGCGAAAACACCATATATTTT.

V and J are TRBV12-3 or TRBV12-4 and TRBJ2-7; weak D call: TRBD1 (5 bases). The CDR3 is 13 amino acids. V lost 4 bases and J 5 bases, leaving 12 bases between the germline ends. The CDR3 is CASSYVRAHEQYF. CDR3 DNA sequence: TGTGCCAGCAGTTACGTCAGGGCCCACGAGCAGTACTTC.

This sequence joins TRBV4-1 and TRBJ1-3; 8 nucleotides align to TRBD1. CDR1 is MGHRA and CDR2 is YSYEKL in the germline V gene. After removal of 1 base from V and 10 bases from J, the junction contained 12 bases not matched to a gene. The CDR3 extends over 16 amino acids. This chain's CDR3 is CASSQGPGQGLETIYF. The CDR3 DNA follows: TGCGCCAGCAGCCAAGGCCCCGGACAGGGTCTAGAGACCATATATTTT.

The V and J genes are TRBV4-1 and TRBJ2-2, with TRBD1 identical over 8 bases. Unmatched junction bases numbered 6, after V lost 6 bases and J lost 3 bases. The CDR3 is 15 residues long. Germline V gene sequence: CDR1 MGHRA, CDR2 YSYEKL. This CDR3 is CASRPPTGDTGELFF. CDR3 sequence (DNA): TGCGCCAGCAGACCCCCGACAGGGGACACCGGGGAGCTGTTTTTT.

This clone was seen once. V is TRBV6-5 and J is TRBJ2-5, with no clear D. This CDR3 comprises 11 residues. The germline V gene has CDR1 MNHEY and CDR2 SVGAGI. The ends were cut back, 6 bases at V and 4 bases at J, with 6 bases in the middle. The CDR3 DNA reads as TGTGCCAGCAGCCTGGGAGAGACCCAGTACTTC. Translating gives CASSLGETQYF.

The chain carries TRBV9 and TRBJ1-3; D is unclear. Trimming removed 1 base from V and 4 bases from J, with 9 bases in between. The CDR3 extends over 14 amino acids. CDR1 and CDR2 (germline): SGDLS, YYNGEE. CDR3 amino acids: CASSVQDQGNTIYF. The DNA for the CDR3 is TGTGCCAGCAGCGTACAGGACCAAGGAAACACCATATATTTT.

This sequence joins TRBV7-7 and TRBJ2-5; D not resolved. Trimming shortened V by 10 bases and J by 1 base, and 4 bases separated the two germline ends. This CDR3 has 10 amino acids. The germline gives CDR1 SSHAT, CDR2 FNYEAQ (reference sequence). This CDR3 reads CAIGQETQYF. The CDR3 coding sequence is TGTGCCATCGGCCAAGAGACCCAGTACTTC. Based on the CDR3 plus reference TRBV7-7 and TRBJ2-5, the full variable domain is GAGVSQSPRYKVTKRGQDVTLRCDPISSHATLYWYQQALGQGPEFLTYFNYEAQPDKSGLPSDRFSAERPEGSISTLTIQRTEQRDSAMYRCAIGQETQYFGPGTRLLVL.

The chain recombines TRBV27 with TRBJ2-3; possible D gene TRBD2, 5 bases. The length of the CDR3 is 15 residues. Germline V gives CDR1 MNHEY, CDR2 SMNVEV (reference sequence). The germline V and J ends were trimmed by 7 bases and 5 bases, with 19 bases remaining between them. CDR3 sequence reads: CASTGFGRGIDTQYF. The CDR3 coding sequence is TGTGCCAGCACCGGGTTTGGACGAGGGATAGATACGCAGTATTTT.

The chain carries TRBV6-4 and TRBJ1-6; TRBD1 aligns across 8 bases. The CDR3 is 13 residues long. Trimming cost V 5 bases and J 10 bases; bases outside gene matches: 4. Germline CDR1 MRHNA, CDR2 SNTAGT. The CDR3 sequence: CASSYHRGSPLHF. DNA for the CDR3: TGTGCCAGCAGTTACCACAGGGGGTCACCCCTCCACTTT.

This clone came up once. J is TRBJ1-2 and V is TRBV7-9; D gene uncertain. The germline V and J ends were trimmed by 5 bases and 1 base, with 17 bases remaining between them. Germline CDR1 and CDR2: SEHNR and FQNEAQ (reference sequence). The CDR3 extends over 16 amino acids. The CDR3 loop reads CASSLAGEEINYGYTF. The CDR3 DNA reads TGTGCCAGCAGCCTCGCTGGGGAGGAAATTAACTATGGCTACACCTTC.